These 13 T cell receptor beta chains were sequenced from one sample in a study of blood T cell repertoires in COVID-19 (dated by TCRdb to 2019 to 2021). The protocol used for the library was the immunoSEQ multiplex PCR assay. The table was pulled from immuneACCESS by TCRdb, which kept in-frame rearrangements only. Such tables lose some clones; where checked, under half of the loss comes from unresolved V genes, and the rest has no known cause. This sample has over 250,000 clones in its table, and approximately 83% of those were observed once. The ten largest clones add up to approximately 12% of the sample. Sequenced input: peripheral blood. The receptors originated from a human donor in a cohort sampled during active COVID-19.

This chain joins TRBV30 and TRBJ1-1, with D possibly matching TRBD1 (5 bases). V was cut by 5 bases and J by 4 bases, with 14 bases left in between. The CDR3 is 13 amino acids. The germline CDR1 and CDR2 sequences are GTSNPN and SVGIG (reference sequence). The DNA of the CDR3 is TGTGCCTGGGGAAGGGGCCTTGGCACTGAAGCTTTCTTT. Translated: CAWGRGLGTEAFF.

The rearrangement joins TRBV15 to TRBJ2-3; D is perhaps TRBD1 (5 bases). The CDR3 totals 15 residues. The V end lost 0 bases, the J end lost 2 bases, and 9 bases lay between the germline ends. From germline, CDR1 is LNHNV and CDR2 YYDKDF (reference sequence). The CDR3 loop reads CATSRDKGPTDTQYF. The CDR3 coding sequence is TGTGCCACCAGCAGAGATAAGGGGCCCACAGATACGCAGTATTTT.

V usage is TRBV9 and J usage is TRBJ1-2; 8 bases are shared with TRBD1. Germline V lookup: CDR1 SGDLS, CDR2 YYNGEE. This CDR3 spans 13 amino acids. V lost 2 bases, J lost 7 bases, and 4 bases stayed unmatched. Here the CDR3 DNA reads TGTGCCAGCAGCGTTGGACAGGGCTTTGGCTACACCTTC. Amino acids: CASSVGQGFGYTF. Full variable domain (rest looked up from reference TRBV9 and TRBJ1-2): DSGVTQTPKHLITATGQRVTLRCSPRSGDLSVYWYQQSLDQGLQFLIQYYNGEERAKGNILERFSAQQFPDLHSELNLSSLELGDSALYFCASSVGQGFGYTFGSGTRLTVV.

The gene calls are TRBV30 and TRBJ1-2; tentatively, D is TRBD1 (6 bases). Germline CDR1 reads GTSNPN; CDR2 reads SVGIG (reference sequence). V dropped 0 bases and J dropped 4 bases, with 9 bases sitting between them. The CDR3 totals 13 residues. The CDR3 coding sequence is TGTGCCTGGAGTGTAGGACAGCTCTATGGCTACACCTTC. Translation gives CAWSVGQLYGYTF.

This clone was recorded a few times. The V call is TRBV7-2, the J call TRBJ1-5; 11 bases fit TRBD1. The CDR3 is 17 residues long. V trimming: 4 bases; J trimming: 4 bases; junction bases outside the gene matches: 9. The germline V gene has CDR1 SGHTA and CDR2 FQGNSA. This CDR3 reads CASSSPSGTGGNQPQHF. CDR3 coding DNA: TGTGCCAGCAGCTCCCCATCAGGGACAGGGGGGAATCAGCCCCAGCATTTT.

The V call is TRBV3-1 (or the pseudogene TRBV3-2), the J call TRBJ2-5; D possibly corresponds to TRBD1 (6 bases). Germline V CDR1 and CDR2: LGHDT, YNNKEL (reference sequence). This CDR3 is built from 16 residues. The V and J ends lost 4 bases and 5 bases respectively, with 20 bases between them. The DNA for the CDR3 is TGTGCCAGCAGCCGGGGCCCTTTACAGGGCGCGGAGACCCAGTACTTC. It codes for CASSRGPLQGAETQYF.

The table lists this clone with a few counts. The chain's CDR3 is CASSFSLGRASEQYF. The CDR3 coding sequence is TGTGCCAGCAGCTTCAGCCTCGGGAGGGCGAGCGAGCAGTACTTC. The J gene is TRBJ2-7, the V gene TRBV14, with 8 bases aligning to TRBD2. Trimming at V came to 5 bases and at J to 6 bases, leaving 12 bases not matched to a gene. Per germline, CDR1 SGHDN and CDR2 FVKESK. CDR3 length: 15 residues.

The J gene is TRBJ1-5, the V gene TRBV9; D remains ambiguous. With 0 bases removed from V and 2 bases from J, the gap between germline ends came to 9 bases. The V gene's germline CDR1 is SGDLS and CDR2 YYNGEE. The CDR3 contains 15 residues. The CDR3 DNA is TGTGCCAGCAGCGTAGGTGTTTCGGGCAATCAGCCCCAGCATTTT. Its protein is CASSVGVSGNQPQHF.

This clone has just one count. The chain joins TRBV19 to TRBJ2-3, with TRBD2 identical over 9 bases. V shed 1 base and J 12 bases; nucleotides not matched to a gene: 8. CDR1 is LNHDA, CDR2 SQIVND, per germline (reference sequence). The CDR3 length is 14 residues. The CDR3 sequence is CASSIGGVAGVQYF. The CDR3 bases are TGTGCCAGTAGTATAGGTGGAGTAGCGGGAGTACAGTATTTT.

This sequence joins TRBV18 and TRBJ2-3; 8 bases line up with TRBD2. The junction had 2 bases not matched to a gene; V was cut back by 6 bases and J by 3 bases. CDR3 size: 13 residues. Germline V gene lookup returns CDR1 KGHSH and CDR2 LQKENI. CDR3 coding DNA: TGTGCCAGCTCCAGCGGGAGAACAGATACGCAGTATTTT. It yields the protein CASSSGRTDTQYF. The full variable domain, rest sourced from reference TRBV18 and TRBJ2-3, is NAGVMQNPRHLVRRRGQEARLRCSPMKGHSHVYWYRQLPEEGLKFMVYLQKENIIDESGMPKERFSAEFPKEGPSILRIQQVVRGDSAAYFCASSSGRTDTQYFGPGTRLTVL.

This sequence joins TRBV27 and TRBJ2-7, with 9 bases fitting TRBD2. The CDR3 runs 16 residues. The trim removed 5 bases at V and 2 bases at J, leaving 10 bases unmatched. Germline assignment: CDR1 MNHEY and CDR2 SMNVEV (reference sequence). CDR3 loop: CASSPVGGRAPYEQYF. In DNA, the CDR3 is TGTGCCAGCAGTCCCGTTGGCGGGAGGGCCCCCTACGAGCAGTACTTC.

The rearrangement links TRBV28 to TRBJ2-7, with a tentative D call TRBD2 (6 bases). Germline CDR1 and CDR2: MDHEN and SYDVKM. V lost 8 bases to trimming and J lost 3 bases, with 20 bases between them. CDR3 size: 15 residues. CDR3 loop: CASWRTGTQNYEQYF. CDR3 in DNA: TGTGCCAGCTGGCGGACCGGGACTCAAAACTACGAGCAGTACTTC.

The CDR3 DNA reads TGTGCCAGCAGTGAGATTCAATTAGCGGGAGCGTATGAGCAGTTCTTC. Amino acid sequence: CASSEIQLAGAYEQFF. V and J are TRBV25-1 and TRBJ2-1; TRBD2 agrees at 9 bases. CDR3 length: 16 amino acids. Trimming cost V 3 bases and J 8 bases; bases outside gene matches: 11. Germline loops: CDR1 MGHDK, CDR2 SYGVNS.